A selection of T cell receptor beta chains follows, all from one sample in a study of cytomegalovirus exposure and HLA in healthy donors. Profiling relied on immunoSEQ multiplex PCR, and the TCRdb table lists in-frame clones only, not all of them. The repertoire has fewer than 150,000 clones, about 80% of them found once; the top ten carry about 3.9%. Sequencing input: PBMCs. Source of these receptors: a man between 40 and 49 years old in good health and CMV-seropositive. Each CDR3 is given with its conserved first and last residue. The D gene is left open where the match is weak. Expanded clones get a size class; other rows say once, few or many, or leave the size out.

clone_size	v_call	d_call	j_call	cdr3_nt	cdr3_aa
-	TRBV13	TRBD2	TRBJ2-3	TGTGCCAGCAGGATAAGACTAGCGGGACGGACAGATACGCAGTATTTT	CASRIRLAGRTDTQYF
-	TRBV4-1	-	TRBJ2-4	TGCGCCAGCAGCCCCTTGGGCGAGGGCGGCAAAAACATTCAGTACTTC	CASSPLGEGGKNIQYF
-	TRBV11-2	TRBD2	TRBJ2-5	TGTGCCAGCAGCTTACGACTAGCGGAGATACAAGAGACCCAGTACTTC	CASSLRLAEIQETQYF
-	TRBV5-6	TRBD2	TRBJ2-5	TGTGCCAGCAGCGTGGGACTAGCGGGGGGAAGGGGGACCCAGTACTTC	CASSVGLAGGRGTQYF
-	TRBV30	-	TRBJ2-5	TGTGCCTGGAGGAGCCTGAGTCACCAAGAGACCCAGTACTTC	CAWRSLSHQETQYF
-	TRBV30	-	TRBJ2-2	TGTGCCTGGAGTGTCGCCAGGGTCTCCGTGGAGACCGGGGAGCTGTTTTTT	CAWSVARVSVETGELFF
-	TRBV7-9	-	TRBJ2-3	TGTGCCAGCACCCTTCCGGTTCGGCAGGGCACAGATACGCAGTATTTT	CASTLPVRQGTDTQYF
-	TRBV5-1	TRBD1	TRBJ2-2	TGCGCCAGCGGCCCGGGACAGGGGGAGACCGGGGAGCTGTTTTTT	CASGPGQGETGELFF
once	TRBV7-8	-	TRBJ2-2	TGTGCCATCCGAAAAGCGGGTCAGGGCACCGGGGAGCTGTTTTTT	CAIRKAGQGTGELFF
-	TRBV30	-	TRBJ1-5	TGTGCCTGGAGCGACTTTCGACCTACCGGGCAGCCCCAGCATTTT	CAWSDFRPTGQPQHF